Listed here are 29 T cell receptor beta chains from one sample, sequenced in a study of shared clonotypes between healthy human individuals. Repertoires were generated with immunoSEQ multiplex PCR, while TCRdb's copy carries only in-frame clones and drops some. The table lists about half a million clones, around four fifths of them singletons, with about 12% in the top ten. Sequencing was carried out using PBMCs. Receptors originate from a woman between 40 and 55 years old in good health. Some clones in this sample may be carry-over from other donors' samples.

V is TRBV4-1 and J is TRBJ2-3; 7 bases fit TRBD2. Germline CDR1 is MGHRA and CDR2 is YSYEKL. V shed 0 bases, J shed 0 bases, and the junction held 6 bases outside the gene matches. This CDR3 is 17 amino acids long. Here the CDR3 DNA reads TGCGCCAGCAGCCAAGATTGGGCTAGCGGTAGCACAGATACGCAGTATTTT. Its translation is CASSQDWASGSTDTQYF.

This chain connects TRBV7-9 to TRBJ2-3; possibly TRBD2 for D (6 bases). There are 17 residues in the CDR3. V gave up 4 bases and J gave up 3 bases, with 20 bases separating them. Germline V CDR1 and CDR2: SEHNR, FQNEAQ (reference sequence). In DNA, the CDR3 is TGTGCCAGCAGCTCGTGGGGCGGGGTCGTTTTGACAGATACGCAGTATTTT. Amino acids: CASSSWGGVVLTDTQYF.

The chain uses TRBV28 and TRBJ1-6; 7 bases map to TRBD1. This CDR3 is 17 amino acids long. CDR1 is MDHEN, CDR2 SYDVKM, per germline. V lost 6 bases and J lost 5; bases outside the gene matches: 13. The CDR3 nucleotides read TGTGCCAGCAGCCTAGGGTGGGACAGACCGAATAATTCACCCCTCCACTTT. This sequence encodes CASSLGWDRPNNSPLHF. The whole variable domain, remainder taken from reference TRBV28 and TRBJ1-6, is DVKVTQSSRYLVKRTGEKVFLECVQDMDHENMFWYRQDPGLGLRLIYFSYDVKMKEKGDIPEGYSVSREKKERFSLILESASTNQTSMYLCASSLGWDRPNNSPLHFGNGTRLTVT.

The rearrangement links TRBV7-3 to TRBJ2-2; TRBD2 matches at 12 bases. CDR1 is SGHTA and CDR2 is FQGTGA in the germline V gene. V trimming: 0 bases; J trimming: 7 bases; junction bases outside the gene matches: 12. The CDR3 has 19 residues. The CDR3 bases are TGTGCCAGCAGCTTAACCGGGGTGACTAGCGGGAGTGGTGGCGGGGAGCTGTTTTTT. Translation: CASSLTGVTSGSGGGELFF. The full variable domain, completed using reference TRBV7-3 and TRBJ2-2, is GAGVSQTPSNKVTEKGKYVELRCDPISGHTALYWYRQSLGQGPEFLIYFQGTGAADDSGLPNDRFFAVRPEGSVSTLKIQRTERGDSAVYLCASSLTGVTSGSGGGELFFGEGSRLTVL.

The chain uses TRBV2 and TRBJ2-3, with D possibly TRBD2 on 6 matching bases. The CDR3 has 17 amino acids. Trimming shortened V by 4 bases and J by 0 bases, and 17 bases separated the two germline ends. The V gene's germline CDR1 is SNHLY and CDR2 FYNNEI. The DNA for the CDR3 is TGTGCCAGCAGTGCTCGGGCTAGCGCCTCGAGCACAGATACGCAGTATTTT. Amino acids: CASSARASASSTDTQYF.

The rearrangement joins TRBV5-4 to TRBJ2-4; tentatively, D is TRBD2 (7 bases). This CDR3 contains 15 residues. Germline CDR1 reads SGHNT; CDR2 reads YYREEE (reference sequence). V was clipped by 4 bases and J by 0 bases, with 11 bases between them. CDR3 amino acids: CASSEGGLAKNIQYF. CDR3 in DNA: TGTGCCAGCAGCGAGGGGGGGTTAGCCAAAAACATTCAGTACTTC.

This chain joins TRBV7-2 and TRBJ2-5; the D gene is possibly TRBD1 (6 bases). V was pared by 1 base and J by 11 bases, with 14 bases between. This CDR3 contains 13 residues. Germline V gene lookup returns CDR1 SGHTA and CDR2 FQGNSA. Written as DNA, the CDR3 is TGTGCCAGCAGCTTAGGTAGAAAGGGGGAGCAGTACTTC. Translating gives CASSLGRKGEQYF.

The V gene is TRBV5-1, the J gene TRBJ2-3; D unclear. The V end lost 0 bases, the J end lost 0 bases, and 11 bases lay between the germline ends. The CDR3 sequence is 16 residues long. Germline lookup yields CDR1 SGHRS and CDR2 YFSETQ. The CDR3 spells CASSLVPDLSTDTQYF. The CDR3 bases are TGCGCCAGCAGCTTGGTTCCGGATCTTAGCACAGATACGCAGTATTTT.

The chain links TRBV29-1 to TRBJ2-1; 9 nucleotides line up with TRBD2. The germline gives CDR1 SQVTM, CDR2 ANQGSEA. This CDR3 contains 15 residues. The junction had 10 bases not matched to a gene; V was cut back by 3 bases and J by 7 bases. CDR3 protein: CSVDRREGLSNEQFF. CDR3 in DNA: TGCAGCGTTGATAGGCGGGAGGGCCTTAGTAATGAGCAGTTCTTC.

This clone appeared once. The chain is built from TRBV23-1 and TRBJ2-1, with D unclear. TRBV23-1 carries the ORF label, with uncertain function. Trimming took off 6 bases at V and 1 base at J, with 10 bases between the two ends. CDR3 length equals 14 residues. The CDR3 protein is CASRVRNSYNEQFF. The DNA for the CDR3 is TGCGCCAGCAGAGTTAGAAATTCCTACAATGAGCAGTTCTTC.

The chain employs TRBV7-3 and TRBJ2-1; D is possibly TRBD1 (6 bases). Germline CDR1 and CDR2: SGHTA and FQGTGA. CDR3 size: 14 residues. Trimming removed 5 bases from V and 3 bases from J, with 11 bases in between. The CDR3, as DNA: TGTGCCAGCAGCACGCAGGGGAACTACAATGAGCAGTTCTTC. It translates to CASSTQGNYNEQFF. The full variable domain, its missing parts supplied by reference TRBV7-3 and TRBJ2-1, is GAGVSQTPSNKVTEKGKYVELRCDPISGHTALYWYRQSLGQGPEFLIYFQGTGAADDSGLPNDRFFAVRPEGSVSTLKIQRTERGDSAVYLCASSTQGNYNEQFFGPGTRLTVL.

Points on this clone: With a far larger clone one base away, a read error is the likely cause. The CDR3 end shows no conserved phenylalanine or tryptophan, and so a read error is likely. CDR3 sequence reads: CASSARMGGYTL. For the CDR3, the DNA is TGTGCCAGCAGTGCCAGGATGGGTGGCTACACCCTC. J is TRBJ1-2 and V is TRBV6-1; no clear D gene. V was shortened by 4 bases and J by 7 bases, with 10 bases between the two germline ends. The CDR3 extends over 12 amino acids. In germline, CDR1 is MNHNS, CDR2 SASEGT.

The V and J genes are TRBV9 and TRBJ1-6; D ambiguous. The germline V gene encodes CDR1 SGDLS and CDR2 YYNGEE. V was pared by 2 bases and J by 7 bases, with 7 bases between. The CDR3 has 13 amino acids. CDR3 DNA: TGTGCCAGCAGCGTCGACGTGAATTCACCCCTCCACTTT. Translation gives CASSVDVNSPLHF.

The chain combines TRBV6-5 with TRBJ2-1, with 8 nucleotides matching TRBD2. CDR1 and CDR2 (germline): MNHEY, SVGAGI. The J segment lost 8 bases and the V segment lost 7 bases, leaving 10 bases of the junction unmatched. The CDR3 contains 14 residues. The CDR3 protein is CASTRAGEYDEQFF. Here the CDR3 DNA reads TGTGCCAGCACTAGAGCGGGAGAATATGATGAGCAGTTCTTC.

This CDR3 is CASSESPSGIYEQYF. As DNA, the CDR3 is TGCGCCAGCAGTGAGTCTCCTAGCGGGATCTACGAGCAGTACTTC. The chain is built from TRBV10-1 and TRBJ2-7; 9 bases are shared with TRBD2. The CDR3 covers 15 residues. Trimming cost V 0 bases and J 3 bases; bases outside gene matches: 3. The V gene's germline CDR1 is WNHNN and CDR2 SYGVQD (reference sequence).

The chain uses TRBV6-1 and TRBJ1-2; possibly TRBD1 for D (5 bases). CDR3 length: 14 residues. Germline CDR1 MNHNS, CDR2 SASEGT. V gave up 4 bases and J gave up 1 base, with 10 bases separating them. CDR3 coding DNA: TGTGCCAGCAGTGGGGGCTGGGATAACTATGGCTACACCTTC. It is translated as CASSGGWDNYGYTF.

The chain is built from TRBV6-5 and TRBJ2-1, with 7 bases fitting TRBD2. This CDR3 has 12 amino acids. Germline V lookup: CDR1 MNHEY, CDR2 SVGAGI. V shed 2 bases, J shed 10 bases, and the junction held 2 bases outside the gene matches. The CDR3 coding sequence is TGTGCCAGCAGTTACGGGGGGGTCGAGCAGTTCTTC. Protein sequence: CASSYGGVEQFF.

This clone showed up just once. The J gene is TRBJ2-5, the V gene TRBV5-5; the D gene is possibly TRBD2 (6 bases). CDR1 is SGHKS and CDR2 is YYEKEE in the germline V gene (reference sequence). V lost 0 bases to trimming and J lost 5 bases, with 14 bases between them. CDR3 length: 15 residues. The CDR3 DNA follows: TGTGCCAGCAGCTTGGGAGTGGCCGCGGGGGAGACCCAGTACTTC. The encoded protein is CASSLGVAAGETQYF.

This clone was observed a handful of times. A clone one base away is much larger, so this may be a read error. The sample has other DNA sequences that encode this CDR3 too. The V gene is TRBV29-1, the J gene TRBJ2-2; D is unresolved. CDR3 size: 12 residues. Deletions cut 7 bases from V and 2 bases from J, with 8 bases between. CDR1 is SQVTM and CDR2 is ANQGSEA in the germline V gene. CDR3 in DNA: TGCAGCGCCGCCGTTAACACCGGGGAGCTGTTTTTT. Translating it yields CSAAVNTGELFF.

J is TRBJ2-2 and V is TRBV7-9; 8 nucleotides line up with TRBD2. Germline CDR1 is SEHNR and CDR2 is FQNEAQ (reference sequence). V lost 5 bases to trimming and J lost 3 bases; unmatched junction nucleotides: 5. The CDR3 sequence is 15 residues long. The CDR3 DNA reads TGTGCCAGCAGCCCCGGACTAGCCGACACCGGGGAGCTGTTTTTT. This codes for CASSPGLADTGELFF.

V and J are TRBV7-8 and TRBJ2-7, with D perhaps matching TRBD1 (6 bases). The germline CDR1 and CDR2 sequences are SGHVS and FQNEAQ. V was shortened by 5 bases and J by 7 bases, with 15 bases between the two germline ends. CDR3 length: 13 residues. The CDR3 here is CASSTGQTREQYF. CDR3 DNA: TGTGCCAGCAGCACCGGACAGACACGGGAGCAGTACTTC.

The V gene is TRBV28, the J gene TRBJ2-5; 13 bases fit TRBD2. This CDR3 has 15 amino acids. V was pared by 6 bases and J by 5 bases, with 6 bases of the junction left unmatched. The germline V gene encodes CDR1 MDHEN and CDR2 SYDVKM. CDR3 region: CASSRLAGGWETQYF. The CDR3 DNA sequence: TGTGCCAGCAGCCGACTAGCGGGAGGTTGGGAGACCCAGTACTTC. The full variable domain, completed using reference TRBV28 and TRBJ2-5, is DVKVTQSSRYLVKRTGEKVFLECVQDMDHENMFWYRQDPGLGLRLIYFSYDVKMKEKGDIPEGYSVSREKKERFSLILESASTNQTSMYLCASSRLAGGWETQYFGPGTRLLVL.

This clone appeared a few times. The chain carries TRBV7-2 and TRBJ2-5; D is unresolved. V dropped 5 bases and J dropped 2 bases, with 15 bases sitting between them. The CDR3 is 15 residues long. The germline CDR1 and CDR2 sequences are SGHTA and FQGNSA. The CDR3 loop is CASSLTPVVQETQYF. In DNA form, the CDR3 reads TGTGCCAGCAGCCTTACCCCGGTGGTTCAAGAGACCCAGTACTTC.

The chain employs TRBV6-1 and TRBJ2-5; tentative D call: TRBD1 (6 bases). Trimming shortened V by 6 bases and J by 11 bases, and 10 bases separated the two germline ends. The CDR3 is 10 residues long. CDR1 MNHNS and CDR2 SASEGT come from the germline V gene. CDR3 sequence (DNA): TGTGCCAGCAGGAACAGGGCTCAGTACTTC. This encodes CASRNRAQYF.

Regarding this clone: Other DNA sequences within the sample encode an identical CDR3. The rearrangement links TRBV9 to TRBJ2-7, with TRBD1 matching 9 bases. Germline loops: CDR1 SGDLS, CDR2 YYNGEE. This CDR3 region has 14 residues. V lost 0 bases and J lost 2; bases outside the gene matches: 0. CDR3 sequence: CASSVGQGAYEQYF. CDR3 DNA sequence: TGTGCCAGCAGCGTAGGACAGGGGGCCTACGAGCAGTACTTC.

The chain links TRBV10-2 to TRBJ2-6; 7 bases agree with TRBD1. From germline, CDR1 is WSHSY and CDR2 SAAADI. The CDR3 contains 15 residues. V was pared by 6 bases and J by 4 bases, with 6 bases of the junction left unmatched. Here the CDR3 DNA reads TGCGCCAGCAGGCCTACAGGGGCCGGGGCCAACGTCCTGACTTTC. This translates into CASRPTGAGANVLTF.

As to this clone: Given a much more abundant clone one base away, this may be a read error. The genes are TRBV5-5 and TRBJ2-5; D gene unclear. Trimming stripped 0 bases from V and 5 bases from J, with 2 bases between. The CDR3 is 11 amino acids. In germline, CDR1 is SGHKS, CDR2 YYEKEE (reference sequence). The CDR3 DNA reads TGTGCCAGCAGCTTGGCGGAGACCCAGTACTTC. This codes for CASSLAETQYF.

The CDR3 sequence: CAASASTDTQYF. In DNA, the CDR3 is TGTGCCGCGAGTGCTAGCACAGATACGCAGTATTTT. This rearrangement joins TRBV30 to TRBJ2-3; D is uncertain. The V gene lost 8 bases and the J gene lost 0 bases, with 9 bases spanning the gap. Germline lookup yields CDR1 GTSNPN and CDR2 SVGIG (reference sequence). This CDR3 comprises 12 residues.

A remark on this clone: A far larger clone is one base from this, pointing to a likely read error. The chain couples TRBV7-3 to TRBJ2-1; 7 bases are shared with TRBD2. Unmatched junction bases numbered 10, after V lost 3 bases and J lost 5 bases. Germline CDR1 SGHTA, CDR2 FQGTGA. CDR3 length equals 16 residues. CDR3 DNA sequence: TGTGCCAGCAGCTTCAGCCCGGGAGGAAGGGACAATGAGCAGTTCTTC. Translated: CASSFSPGGRDNEQFF. The full variable domain, with the rest looked up from reference TRBV7-3 and TRBJ2-1, is GAGVSQTPSNKVTEKGKYVELRCDPISGHTALYWYRQSLGQGPEFLIYFQGTGAADDSGLPNDRFFAVRPEGSVSTLKIQRTERGDSAVYLCASSFSPGGRDNEQFFGPGTRLTVL.